The rows below give T cell receptor beta chains drawn from one sample of a study of CD8 T cells in Susac syndrome. TCRdb called the immunoSEQ multiplex PCR reads again in MiXCR, with one record for every CDR3 protein. This sample has under 150,000 distinct CDR3 sequences; roughly 80% occur once, and the top ten carry around 0.51%. Material: CD8+ T cells from PBMCs. These TCRs come from a human donor with multiple sclerosis. Both conserved end residues are trimmed from each CDR3. A D gene is named only where the DNA matches it firmly.

cdr3_aa j_call d_call v_call
ASSLAWTGQNTGELF TRBJ2-2 TRBD1 TRBV11-1
ASSYGNTQY TRBJ2-3 . TRBV6-6
ASSDGTSGRSPWEQY TRBJ2-7 TRBD2 TRBV6-2/TRBV6-3
ASTQTAGRLAGGQETQY TRBJ2-5 TRBD2 TRBV3-1
ASSSDGFNQPQH TRBJ1-5 . TRBV7-9
ASSKPDPPKAYEQY TRBJ2-7 . TRBV5-4
ASSPPGQHQETQY TRBJ2-5 TRBD1 TRBV3-1
ASSVDNSYEQY TRBJ2-7 . TRBV7-2
ASSASVNTEAF TRBJ1-1 . TRBV19
ASKSGSVTDTQY TRBJ2-3 . TRBV6-6
AWSMDRNTEAF TRBJ1-1 . TRBV30
SVEDYQGMNTEAF TRBJ1-1 . TRBV29-1
ASSQGGGIRTDTQY TRBJ2-3 . TRBV4-1
ASRVLAGGPAEQY TRBJ2-7 TRBD2 TRBV2
SAPPGGDPYEQY TRBJ2-7 TRBD2 TRBV20-1
ASSPGTQTDTQY TRBJ2-3 . TRBV12-3/TRBV12-4
ASSLLISGSPTGELF TRBJ2-2 TRBD2 TRBV7-9
ASSGWGLEAF TRBJ1-1 . TRBV2
ATQTDSPVTF TRBJ1-1 . TRBV18
ASSLAGGVTEAF TRBJ1-1 . TRBV5-1
ASGRAPRTEAF TRBJ1-1 . TRBV19
ASSQWDRADYGYT TRBJ1-2 TRBD1 TRBV3-1
ASGDTNSGANVLT TRBJ2-6 . TRBV6-1
ASSLSPFGESTDTQY TRBJ2-3 . TRBV13
SAMGQGEVWSNQPQH TRBJ1-5 TRBD1 TRBV20-1
ASSSFAHVPKNIQY TRBJ2-4 . TRBV11-2
ASRAGTSFFDTQY TRBJ2-3 . TRBV6-1
ASIQGQGGTGELF TRBJ2-2 TRBD1 TRBV7-9
ASSYSIRYPEELAGGLNEQF TRBJ2-1 TRBD2 TRBV6-2/TRBV6-3
ASSYGPNGYT TRBJ1-2 . TRBV6-2/TRBV6-3
ASSLGIEETQY TRBJ2-5 . TRBV7-9
ASTAGTTNNEQF TRBJ2-1 TRBD2 TRBV6-5
ASSLSEARYYGYT TRBJ1-2 . TRBV28
ASSSNSDTTDTQY TRBJ2-3 . TRBV7-9
ASSKQGMRSYNEQF TRBJ2-1 . TRBV7-9
ASSIEGFSGGYT TRBJ1-2 . TRBV19
ASSPGLRGYYGYT TRBJ1-2 . TRBV12-3/TRBV12-4